These 24 T cell receptor beta chains were all obtained from the same sample, sequenced in a study of T-cell memory formation after mild COVID-19. TCRdb independently ran MiXCR on the 5' RACE reads; one entry per CDR3 protein. Of about 120,000 distinct CDR3 sequences in the sample, about 20% were seen once. The specimen sequenced was PBMCs or a T cell subset sorted from them (not recorded which). These TCRs come from a man in his late teens or twenties who had mild COVID-19 (a few samples of this study predate the infection). Cell type and time point are not known.

In its sample, this clonotype was seen a few times. J is TRBJ1-2 and V is TRBV4-1; 7 bases are shared with TRBD1. Trimming cost V 0 bases and J 2 bases; bases outside gene matches: 6. This CDR3 has 16 residues. The germline V gene encodes CDR1 MGHRA and CDR2 YSYEKL. Here the CDR3 reads CASSQETGMGNYGYTF. The CDR3 region has the DNA TGCGCCAGCAGCCAAGAGACAGGGATGGGAAACTATGGCTACACCTTC.

CDR3 in amino acids: CASSLRGRGQSPLHF. The CDR3 DNA follows: TGTGCCAGCAGCTTAAGGGGACGAGGGCAATCACCCCTCCACTTT. The V and J genes are TRBV7-2 and TRBJ1-6; D perhaps matches TRBD1 (5 bases). Germline loops: CDR1 SGHTA, CDR2 FQGNSA. V was clipped by 2 bases and J by 10 bases, with 15 bases between them. This CDR3 contains 15 residues.

The rearrangement links TRBV5-1 to TRBJ2-7; 7 bases line up with TRBD1. The CDR3 spans 14 residues. After removal of 4 bases from V and 2 bases from J, the junction contained 6 bases not matched to a gene. Germline CDR1 SGHRS, CDR2 YFSETQ. CDR3 DNA: TGCGCCAGCAGCCCCGGGACAGTTGCCTACGAGCAGTACTTC. It yields the protein CASSPGTVAYEQYF.

The genes are TRBV4-1 and TRBJ1-1; no definite D call. In germline, CDR1 is MGHRA, CDR2 YSYEKL. The CDR3 loop spans 15 amino acids. V shed 0 bases and J shed 0 bases, with 8 bases lying between them. CDR3: CASSQEEGMNTEAFF. The CDR3 DNA is TGCGCCAGCAGCCAAGAAGAGGGTATGAACACTGAAGCTTTCTTT.

The table lists this clonotype with a few counts. The J gene is TRBJ2-7, the V gene TRBV30; 7 bases are shared with TRBD1. Germline loops: CDR1 GTSNPN, CDR2 SVGIG (reference sequence). The junction had 10 bases not matched to a gene; V was cut back by 3 bases and J by 5 bases. CDR3 length: 14 residues. The CDR3 here is CAWRKGAGVHEQYF. The CDR3 DNA is TGTGCCTGGAGGAAGGGGGCCGGTGTCCACGAGCAGTACTTC.

The J gene is TRBJ2-2, the V gene TRBV28; D not certain. Germline V lookup: CDR1 MDHEN, CDR2 SYDVKM. V gave up 9 bases and J gave up 2 bases, with 13 bases separating them. This CDR3 comprises 14 residues. For the CDR3, the DNA is TGTGCCAGAAGCCCCGACTTAAACACCGGGGAGCTGTTTTTT. Amino acid sequence: CARSPDLNTGELFF.

The V and J genes are TRBV12-3 or TRBV12-4 and TRBJ2-1; TRBD1 aligns across 7 bases. J lost 4 bases, V lost 6 bases, and 6 bases had no gene match. This CDR3 comprises 14 residues. The CDR3 spells CASSPGQLYNEQFF. The CDR3 DNA sequence: TGTGCCAGCAGCCCGGGACAGTTATACAATGAGCAGTTCTTC.

This clonotype was seen a few times. The chain employs TRBV4-1 and TRBJ1-2, with 9 positions matching TRBD1. The germline V gene encodes CDR1 MGHRA and CDR2 YSYEKL. After removal of 4 bases from V and 0 bases from J, the junction contained 3 bases not matched to a gene. There are 15 residues in the CDR3. CDR3 region: CASSPRTGANYGYTF. DNA of the CDR3: TGCGCCAGCAGCCCCAGGACAGGGGCTAACTATGGCTACACCTTC.

The chain couples TRBV5-6 to TRBJ1-1; D call uncertain. Deletions cut 0 bases from V and 3 bases from J, with 15 bases between. This CDR3 comprises 16 residues. Per germline, CDR1 SGHDT and CDR2 YYEEEE. CDR3 region: CASSLGLYRGDTEAFF. Written as DNA, the CDR3 is TGTGCCAGCAGCTTGGGTCTTTATCGCGGTGACACTGAAGCTTTCTTT.

V is TRBV15 and J is TRBJ2-3, with 9 bases fitting TRBD2. The V gene end was trimmed by 0 bases and the J gene end by 3 bases; junction bases not matched to a gene: 10. The CDR3 spans 18 residues. Germline assignment: CDR1 LNHNV and CDR2 YYDKDF (reference sequence). This CDR3 reads CATSRDTRSGGLTDTQYF. The CDR3 DNA reads TGTGCCACCAGCAGAGATACGAGGAGCGGGGGGTTAACAGATACGCAGTATTTT.

The rearrangement uses TRBV28 and TRBJ1-1, with D uncertain. The germline V gene has CDR1 MDHEN and CDR2 SYDVKM. Trimming shortened V by 3 bases and J by 0 bases, and 5 bases separated the two germline ends. This CDR3 region has 13 residues. CDR3 residues: CASSFPLNTEAFF. CDR3 nucleotide sequence: TGTGCCAGCAGTTTCCCCTTGAACACTGAAGCTTTCTTT.

The genes are TRBV6-1 and TRBJ2-7, with D maybe TRBD2 (5 bases). The V gene's germline CDR1 is MNHNS and CDR2 SASEGT. The CDR3 runs to 14 residues. V shed 3 bases and J shed 3 bases, with 12 bases lying between them. The CDR3 DNA sequence: TGTGCCAGCAGTGAGAGTGGAGGCGGCTACGAGCAGTACTTC. Translated, it gives CASSESGGGYEQYF.

The V gene is TRBV2, the J gene TRBJ2-3; 7 nucleotides match TRBD2. This CDR3 has 15 residues. V shed 7 bases and J 0 bases; nucleotides not matched to a gene: 7. The germline CDR1 and CDR2 sequences are SNHLY and FYNNEI. The CDR3 region has the DNA TGTGCCAGCATTTTCCGGGACTACAGCACAGATACGCAGTATTTT. Protein sequence: CASIFRDYSTDTQYF.

V and J are TRBV10-3 and TRBJ2-5, with D tentatively TRBD1 or TRBD2 (5 bases each). CDR3 length: 14 residues. The V gene's germline CDR1 is ENHRY and CDR2 SYGVKD. With 8 bases removed from V and 4 bases from J, the gap between germline ends came to 17 bases. In DNA form, the CDR3 reads TGTGCCATCGCTCCCGGGACCCACCTAGAGACCCAGTACTTC. Its translation is CAIAPGTHLETQYF.

The gene calls are TRBV2 and TRBJ2-3; D is uncertain. Per the germline V gene, CDR1 is SNHLY and CDR2 is FYNNEI. V lost 9 bases, J lost 4 bases, and 14 bases lay in between. The CDR3 is made up of 13 amino acids. Written as DNA, the CDR3 is TGTGCCAGACCGGGCCCGGGCTCAGATACGCAGTATTTT. Its protein product is CARPGPGSDTQYF.

The V gene is TRBV5-6, the J gene TRBJ2-7; D ambiguous. Trimming removed 0 bases from V and 0 bases from J, with 13 bases in between. CDR3 size: 16 residues. Germline assignment: CDR1 SGHDT and CDR2 YYEEEE. DNA of the CDR3: TGTGCCAGCAGCTTGGGGATGGCTTCGAGCTCCTACGAGCAGTACTTC. Translation: CASSLGMASSSYEQYF.

This clonotype has only a few counts. This chain uses TRBV4-2 with TRBJ2-2; 7 nucleotides match TRBD2. This CDR3 spans 15 amino acids. With 7 bases clipped from V and 0 bases from J, the junction kept 5 bases outside the gene matches. The germline gives CDR1 LGHNA, CDR2 YNFKEQ. CDR3 amino acids: CASTLLASNTGELFF. The CDR3 nucleotides read TGTGCCAGCACCTTACTAGCGTCGAACACCGGGGAGCTGTTTTTT.

This clonotype has just a few counts. This clone may be a read error of a much larger clone one base away. The rearrangement links TRBV7-9 to TRBJ2-3; no clear D. Germline V gene data show CDR1 as SEHNR and CDR2 as FQNEAQ (reference sequence). The CDR3 spans 12 residues. Trimming removed 1 base at V and 4 bases at J, with 3 bases between. The CDR3 DNA sequence: TGTGCCAGCAGCTTAGAGGCAGATACGCAGTATTTT. It is translated as CASSLEADTQYF.

The V and J genes are TRBV14 and TRBJ2-1; maybe TRBD2 (5 bases). Germline V gene sequence: CDR1 SGHDN, CDR2 FVKESK. V was pared by 1 base and J by 2 bases, with 12 bases between. The CDR3 covers 16 residues. The DNA of the CDR3 is TGTGCCAGCAGCCAAGGGACTTCTTGGGCCTACAATGAGCAGTTCTTC. Encoded protein: CASSQGTSWAYNEQFF.

The chain uses TRBV3-1 and TRBJ1-2; TRBD1 matches at 12 bases. This CDR3 spans 15 amino acids. Trimming cost V 4 bases and J 4 bases; bases outside gene matches: 4. The germline V gene has CDR1 LGHDT and CDR2 YNNKEL (reference sequence). The DNA of the CDR3 is TGTGCCAGCAGCCTAGGGACAGGGGGCGGCTATGGCTACACCTTC. Its translation: CASSLGTGGGYGYTF. Full variable domain (missing parts from reference TRBV3-1 and TRBJ1-2): DTAVSQTPKYLVTQMGNDKSIKCEQNLGHDTMYWYKQDSKKFLKIMFSYNNKELIINETVPNRFSPKSPDKAHLNLHINSLELGDSAVYFCASSLGTGGGYGYTFGSGTRLTVV.

This clonotype was counted only a few times. A read error may account for a junction end that differs from germline. The V and J genes are TRBV20-1 and TRBJ2-7; TRBD1 or TRBD2 may be the D gene (5 bases each). This CDR3 is 13 amino acids long. Germline CDR1 DFQATT, CDR2 SNEGSKA (reference sequence). The CDR3 protein is CSARGVHSYEQYF. The DNA for the CDR3 is TGCAGTGCCAGAGGGGTCCACTCCTACGAGCAGTACTTC.

This clonotype was found a few times. The chain employs TRBV6-4 and TRBJ2-1, with no clear D. Germline V gene data show CDR1 as MRHNA and CDR2 as SNTAGT. The CDR3 spans 13 residues. Trimming took off 0 bases at V and 10 bases at J, with 10 bases between the two ends. The DNA of the CDR3 is TGTGCCAGCAGTGACTCGAACAGAGACGAGCAGTTCTTC. As protein: CASSDSNRDEQFF.

V usage is TRBV5-1 and J usage is TRBJ2-1; perhaps TRBD2 as D (5 bases). V lost 5 bases to trimming and J lost 7 bases, with 13 bases between them. Per germline, CDR1 SGHRS and CDR2 YFSETQ. The CDR3 extends over 13 amino acids. CDR3 sequence reads: CASRLSPGNEQFF. In nucleotides, the CDR3 is TGCGCCAGCAGACTGAGCCCGGGGAATGAGCAGTTCTTC.

This clonotype has just a few counts. V is TRBV2 and J is TRBJ2-1; a weak D match, TRBD2 (6 bases). CDR1 and CDR2 from the germline V gene are SNHLY and FYNNEI. The CDR3 extends over 15 amino acids. Trimming removed 6 bases at V and 5 bases at J, with 17 bases between. The CDR3 is CASSLRDWGNNEQFF. Written as DNA, the CDR3 is TGTGCCAGCAGCCTCCGGGACTGGGGGAACAATGAGCAGTTCTTC.